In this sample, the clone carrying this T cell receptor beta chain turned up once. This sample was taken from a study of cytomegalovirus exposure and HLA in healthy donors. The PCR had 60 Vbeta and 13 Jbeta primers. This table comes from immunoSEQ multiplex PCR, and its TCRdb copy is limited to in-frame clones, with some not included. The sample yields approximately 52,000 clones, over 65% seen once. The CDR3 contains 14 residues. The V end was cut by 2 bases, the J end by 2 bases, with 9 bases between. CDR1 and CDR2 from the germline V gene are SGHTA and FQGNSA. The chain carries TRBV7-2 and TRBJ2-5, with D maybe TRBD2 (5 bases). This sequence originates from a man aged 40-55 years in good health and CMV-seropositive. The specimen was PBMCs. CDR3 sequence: CASSLQAVQETQYF. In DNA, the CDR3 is TGTGCCAGCAGCTTACAAGCGGTGCAAGAGACCCAGTACTTC.